This T cell receptor (beta chain) was identified during a study of cytomegalovirus exposure and HLA in healthy donors. While unrecorded immune exposures were likely, the donors were nominally healthy when sampled. Study-level points and caveats: Sequencing depth roughly uniform across donors was assumed in presence/absence analyses. Reportedly, a later analysis found an Asian-associated ancestry cluster had fewer N-insertions than the approximately 670-donor mean. In a later analysis, TCR beta V- and J-gene trimming was associated with a missense DCLRE1C variant.

This clone was detected only a few times. As yet, its antigen is unknown. This CDR3 contains 14 residues. Germline CDR1 reads SNHLY; CDR2 reads FYNNEI. After removal of 5 bases from V and 5 bases from J, the junction contained 7 bases not matched to a gene. Amplification used 60 Vbeta primers and 13 Jbeta primers. Sequencing was performed with immunoSEQ multiplex PCR; in TCRdb, only in-frame clones are kept and a portion is missing. Found here are some 100,000 clones, approximately 70% of them singletons; the top ten hold around 15%. The receptor was derived from a woman aged 45-65 years in good health and CMV-seropositive. Specimen: PBMCs. The chain carries TRBV2 and TRBJ1-1, with 8 bases matching TRBD1. The chain's CDR3 is CASSPDRGGTEAFF. The CDR3 DNA reads as TGTGCCAGCAGTCCCGACAGGGGTGGAACTGAAGCTTTCTTT. The full variable domain, with the rest looked up from reference TRBV2 and TRBJ1-1, is EPEVTQTPSHQVTQMGQEVILRCVPISNHLYFYWYRQILGQKVEFLVSFYNNEISEKSEIFDDQFSVERPDGSNFTLKIRSTKLEDSAMYFCASSPDRGGTEAFFGQGTRLTVV.